This TCR beta chain was documented in a study of blood T cell repertoires in COVID-19. Germline CDR1 reads MGHRA; CDR2 reads YSYEKL. J was trimmed by 3 bases and V by 0 bases; bases with no gene match: 4. This CDR3 region has 15 residues. Some clones are missing from TCRdb's copy, which holds only in-frame ones; the method was immunoSEQ multiplex PCR. Of some 150,000 clones listed, roughly 88% are singletons. The rearrangement links TRBV4-1 to TRBJ1-2, with 7 bases that match TRBD1. Sequenced sample: PBMCs or T cells enriched from blood (not recorded which). The sequence was collected from a man aged 45-65 years who had recovered from COVID-19. The DNA of the CDR3 is TGCGCCAGCAGCCAAGATAAGACAGGGTACTATGGCTACACCTTC. This encodes CASSQDKTGYYGYTF.